The TCR beta chain under discussion was sequenced for a study of T cell repertoires in cytomegalovirus infection. About the research overall: TCR beta signatures that were public indicated CMV infection and matching HLA type.

Findings of the study overall: Individuals carrying CMV plus the relevant HLA were identified by cumulative frequency of public TCR beta families. It was HLA-C-restricted CMV-specific TCR beta clonotypes that dominated the response ex vivo.

Via MiXCR, TCRdb re-called the reads, giving one row per CDR3 protein. Here the sample spans approximately 150,000 distinct CDR3 sequences, about a sixth being singletons. Concerning this clonotype: Its antigen is still unknown.

CDR3 length equals 12 residues. Trimming left V 4 bases short and J 5 bases short, with 9 bases between. Germline assignment: CDR1 SEHNR and CDR2 FQNEAQ (reference sequence). The TCR originated in a human donor in good health (CMV status not recorded). Some clones in this sample may be carry-over from other donors' samples. The sequenced sample was CD8+ T cells from PBMCs. V and J are TRBV7-9 and TRBJ2-7; possibly TRBD1 or TRBD2 for D (5 bases each). CDR3 DNA sequence: TGTGCCAGCAGCTCCGTGGGGGACGAGCAGTACTTC. Translation gives CASSSVGDEQYF. Combining the CDR3 with reference TRBV7-9 and TRBJ2-7 gives the whole variable domain DTGVSQNPRHKITKRGQNVTFRCDPISEHNRLYWYRQTLGQGPEFLTYFQNEAQLEKSRLLSDRFSAERPKGSFSTLEIQRTEQGDSAMYLCASSSVGDEQYFGPGTRLTVT.